This T cell receptor beta chain is drawn from a study of blood T cell repertoires in COVID-19. Study in general: Whether acute or convalescent, the COVID-19 samples came from the United States, Italy and Spain. T cells, B-cell-depleted T cells, or PBMCs supplied cDNA or gDNA.

This clone showed up just once. Unmatched junction bases numbered 12, after V lost 3 bases and J lost 0 bases. The CDR3 consists of 19 residues. In germline, CDR1 is DFQATT, CDR2 SNEGSKA (reference sequence). Original processing methods: It was from reference gene primer amplification that nucleated cell counts were estimated. Sequenced by immunoSEQ multiplex PCR; TCRdb stores in-frame clones only, minus some. That table furnishes V, J and clone size, whereas the DNA furnished D and trimming. In the table there are 100,000 or so clones, around 88% of which are singletons. The chain uses TRBV20-1 and TRBJ2-1; 12 nucleotides line up with TRBD2. The sequence was collected from a human donor in a cohort sampled during active COVID-19. Sequenced input: peripheral blood. The CDR3 sequence: CSASPSGTSGRISYNEQFF. CDR3 DNA sequence: TGCAGTGCTAGTCCCTCCGGCACTAGCGGGAGGATCTCCTACAATGAGCAGTTCTTC.